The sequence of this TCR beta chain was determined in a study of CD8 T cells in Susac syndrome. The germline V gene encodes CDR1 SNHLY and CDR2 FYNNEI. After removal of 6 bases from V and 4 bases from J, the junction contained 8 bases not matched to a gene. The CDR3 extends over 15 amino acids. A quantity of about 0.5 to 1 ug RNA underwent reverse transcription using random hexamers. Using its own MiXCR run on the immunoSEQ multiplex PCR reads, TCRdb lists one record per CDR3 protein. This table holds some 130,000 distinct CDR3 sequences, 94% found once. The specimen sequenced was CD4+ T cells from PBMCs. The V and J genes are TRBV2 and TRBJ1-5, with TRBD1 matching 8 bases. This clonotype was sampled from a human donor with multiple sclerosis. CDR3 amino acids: CASRPLGQGNQPQHF. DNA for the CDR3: TGTGCCAGCAGACCCCTCGGACAGGGTAATCAGCCCCAGCATTTT.